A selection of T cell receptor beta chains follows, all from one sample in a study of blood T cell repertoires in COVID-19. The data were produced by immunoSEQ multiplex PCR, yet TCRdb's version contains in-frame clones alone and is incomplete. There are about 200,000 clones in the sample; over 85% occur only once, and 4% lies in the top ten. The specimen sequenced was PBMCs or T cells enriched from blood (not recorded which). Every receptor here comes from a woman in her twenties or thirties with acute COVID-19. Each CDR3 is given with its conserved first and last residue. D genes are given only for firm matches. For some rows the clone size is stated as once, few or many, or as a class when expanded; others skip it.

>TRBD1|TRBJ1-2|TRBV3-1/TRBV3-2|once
CASRPTGGNYGYTF
TGTGCCAGCAGACCGACAGGGGGCAACTATGGCTACACCTTC
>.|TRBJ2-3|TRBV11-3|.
CASSPLPETALSF
TGTGCCAGCAGCCCCCTCCCGGAGACAGCCCTTAGTTTT
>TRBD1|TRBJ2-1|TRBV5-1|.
CASSLDGDRGDVQFF
TGCGCCAGCAGCTTGGATGGGGACAGGGGTGATGTGCAGTTCTTC
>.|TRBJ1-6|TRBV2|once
CASIGRGGSPLHF
TGTGCCAGCATAGGCAGGGGCGGTTCACCCCTCCACTTT
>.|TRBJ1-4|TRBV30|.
CAWSSSSWGDEKLFF
TGTGCCTGGAGTAGTTCTAGTTGGGGGGATGAAAAACTGTTTTTT
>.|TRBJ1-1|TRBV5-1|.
CASSSTPLNTEAFF
TGCGCCAGCAGCTCAACACCATTGAACACTGAAGCTTTCTTT
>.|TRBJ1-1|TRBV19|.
CATDRNTEAFF
TGTGCCACTGACAGGAACACTGAAGCTTTCTTT
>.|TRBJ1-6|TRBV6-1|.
CASSEVGRYSPLHF
TGTGCCAGCAGTGAAGTCGGTCGGTATTCACCCCTCCACTTT
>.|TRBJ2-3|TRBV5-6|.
CASSLGYRALSLADTQYF
TGTGCCAGCAGCTTGGGATACAGGGCCCTTTCCCTCGCAGATACGCAGTATTTT
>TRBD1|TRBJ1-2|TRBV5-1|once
CASSIGQGAYGYTF
TGCGCCAGCAGCATAGGACAGGGGGCCTATGGCTACACCTTC
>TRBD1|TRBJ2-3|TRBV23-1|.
CASSRRTGSTDTQYF
TGCGCCAGCAGTCGAAGGACAGGGAGCACAGATACGCAGTATTTT
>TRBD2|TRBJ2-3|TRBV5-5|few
CASSLVGLAGEDTQYF
TGTGCCAGCAGCTTGGTAGGACTAGCGGGGGAAGATACGCAGTATTTT
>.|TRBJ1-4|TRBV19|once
CASSKRGSNEKLFF
TGTGCCAGTAGTAAGCGGGGTAGCAATGAAAAACTGTTTTTT
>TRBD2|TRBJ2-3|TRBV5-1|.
CASSLVAGGADTQYF
TGCGCCAGCAGCTTGGTAGCGGGGGGTGCAGATACGCAGTATTTT
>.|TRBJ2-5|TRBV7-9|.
CASSLTGLQYQETQYF
TGTGCCAGCAGCTTAACAGGCCTTCAGTACCAAGAGACCCAGTACTTC
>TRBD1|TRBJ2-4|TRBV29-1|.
CSVEGDRGNIQYF
TGCAGCGTTGAGGGTGACAGGGGCAACATTCAGTACTTC
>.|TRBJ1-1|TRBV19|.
CASSSQGRTEAFF
TGTGCCAGTAGTAGCCAGGGGAGAACTGAAGCTTTCTTT
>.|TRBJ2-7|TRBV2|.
CATSDRYSYEQYF
TGTGCCACCTCTGACAGGTACTCCTACGAGCAGTACTTC
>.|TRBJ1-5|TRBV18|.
CASSPFGDQPQHF
TGTGCCAGCTCACCCTTCGGGGATCAGCCCCAGCATTTT
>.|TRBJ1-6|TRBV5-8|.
CASSLSRGNSPLHF
TGTGCCAGCAGCTTGAGCAGGGGCAATTCACCCCTCCACTTT
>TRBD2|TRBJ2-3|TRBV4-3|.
CASSQDRGGSTDTQYF
TGCGCCAGCAGCCAAGATCGCGGGGGTAGCACAGATACGCAGTATTTT
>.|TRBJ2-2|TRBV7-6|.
CASSPPRSLGTGELFF
TGTGCCAGCAGCCCCCCTAGGTCGTTGGGCACCGGGGAGCTGTTTTTT
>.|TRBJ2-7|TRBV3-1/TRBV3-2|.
CASSQGGGIYEQYF
TGTGCCAGCAGCCAAGGCGGGGGCATCTACGAGCAGTACTTC
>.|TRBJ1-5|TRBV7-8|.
CASSPSVGNQPQHF
TGTGCCAGCAGCCCTTCCGTCGGCAATCAGCCCCAGCATTTT